The rows below give T cell receptor beta chains drawn from one sample of a study of a mutant IDH1 vaccine in newly diagnosed glioma. These receptors' targets are unknown. Assay: immunoSEQ multiplex PCR; the TCRdb copy retains only in-frame clones and omits some. The repertoire holds fewer than 45,000 clones, with 84% as singletons. The specimen was PBMCs, collected from a glioma patient whose treatment included an IDH1 peptide vaccine. The receptors derive from a middle-aged man with glioma. The CDR3 runs from the conserved cysteine through the conserved F or W. The order of the fields is J gene, V gene, CDR3 protein.

TRBJ1-5	TRBV28	CASSPPGQGWSNQPQHF
TRBJ2-3	TRBV2	CASSDGPPSTDTQYF
NA	TRBV5-7	CASSFPGATSYEQYF
TRBJ1-5	TRBV12-5	CASASQGASNQPQHF
TRBJ2-5	TRBV7-6	CASSSAGETQYF
TRBJ2-3	TRBV18	CASSRTDTQYF
TRBJ2-7	TRBV9	CASSVVGGVDEQYF
TRBJ1-5	TRBV5-1	CASSLGDNQPQHF
TRBJ1-1	TRBV7-9	CASSPLNIGRPEAFF
TRBJ1-1	TRBV6-1	CASSFDTMNTEAFF
TRBJ2-3	TRBV4-1	CASSQDQGLYTDTQYF
TRBJ1-5	TRBV19	CASSRQGLNSNQPQHF
TRBJ1-2	TRBV4-1	CASTGLGGYGYTF
TRBJ1-3	TRBV7-9	CASSLGHLGTGNTIYF
TRBJ2-7	TRBV6-6	CASRMGRAYEQYF
TRBJ2-5	TRBV7-7	CASSASGRGETQYF